This TCR beta chain was found in a study of blood T cell repertoires in COVID-19. Study at large: Sites in the United States, Italy and Spain provided acute and convalescent COVID-19 samples. PBMCs, B-cell-depleted T cells, or T cells provided the cDNA or gDNA that made up the material.

Original analysis: Quantification of nucleated cells was approximated via reference gene primer amplification. Profiling relied on immunoSEQ multiplex PCR, and the TCRdb table lists in-frame clones only, not all of them. Clonal size and the V and J genes are those of that table, whereas D and trimming came from the DNA. This sample yields roughly 390,000 clones, of which around 85% are seen a single time; about 3.6% belongs to the top ten. Germline V gene lookup returns CDR1 LGHNA and CDR2 YNFKEQ. This CDR3 contains 16 residues. V lost 1 base and J lost 1, with 12 bases in between. This chain joins TRBV4-2 and TRBJ2-3; TRBD1 might be the D (6 bases). This TCR was recovered from a woman between 18 and 29 years old with acute or convalescent COVID-19. Sample: peripheral blood. Here the CDR3 DNA reads TGTGCCAGCAGCCAAGCTCAGGGGCCCCGCACAGATACGCAGTATTTT. Translated: CASSQAQGPRTDTQYF.